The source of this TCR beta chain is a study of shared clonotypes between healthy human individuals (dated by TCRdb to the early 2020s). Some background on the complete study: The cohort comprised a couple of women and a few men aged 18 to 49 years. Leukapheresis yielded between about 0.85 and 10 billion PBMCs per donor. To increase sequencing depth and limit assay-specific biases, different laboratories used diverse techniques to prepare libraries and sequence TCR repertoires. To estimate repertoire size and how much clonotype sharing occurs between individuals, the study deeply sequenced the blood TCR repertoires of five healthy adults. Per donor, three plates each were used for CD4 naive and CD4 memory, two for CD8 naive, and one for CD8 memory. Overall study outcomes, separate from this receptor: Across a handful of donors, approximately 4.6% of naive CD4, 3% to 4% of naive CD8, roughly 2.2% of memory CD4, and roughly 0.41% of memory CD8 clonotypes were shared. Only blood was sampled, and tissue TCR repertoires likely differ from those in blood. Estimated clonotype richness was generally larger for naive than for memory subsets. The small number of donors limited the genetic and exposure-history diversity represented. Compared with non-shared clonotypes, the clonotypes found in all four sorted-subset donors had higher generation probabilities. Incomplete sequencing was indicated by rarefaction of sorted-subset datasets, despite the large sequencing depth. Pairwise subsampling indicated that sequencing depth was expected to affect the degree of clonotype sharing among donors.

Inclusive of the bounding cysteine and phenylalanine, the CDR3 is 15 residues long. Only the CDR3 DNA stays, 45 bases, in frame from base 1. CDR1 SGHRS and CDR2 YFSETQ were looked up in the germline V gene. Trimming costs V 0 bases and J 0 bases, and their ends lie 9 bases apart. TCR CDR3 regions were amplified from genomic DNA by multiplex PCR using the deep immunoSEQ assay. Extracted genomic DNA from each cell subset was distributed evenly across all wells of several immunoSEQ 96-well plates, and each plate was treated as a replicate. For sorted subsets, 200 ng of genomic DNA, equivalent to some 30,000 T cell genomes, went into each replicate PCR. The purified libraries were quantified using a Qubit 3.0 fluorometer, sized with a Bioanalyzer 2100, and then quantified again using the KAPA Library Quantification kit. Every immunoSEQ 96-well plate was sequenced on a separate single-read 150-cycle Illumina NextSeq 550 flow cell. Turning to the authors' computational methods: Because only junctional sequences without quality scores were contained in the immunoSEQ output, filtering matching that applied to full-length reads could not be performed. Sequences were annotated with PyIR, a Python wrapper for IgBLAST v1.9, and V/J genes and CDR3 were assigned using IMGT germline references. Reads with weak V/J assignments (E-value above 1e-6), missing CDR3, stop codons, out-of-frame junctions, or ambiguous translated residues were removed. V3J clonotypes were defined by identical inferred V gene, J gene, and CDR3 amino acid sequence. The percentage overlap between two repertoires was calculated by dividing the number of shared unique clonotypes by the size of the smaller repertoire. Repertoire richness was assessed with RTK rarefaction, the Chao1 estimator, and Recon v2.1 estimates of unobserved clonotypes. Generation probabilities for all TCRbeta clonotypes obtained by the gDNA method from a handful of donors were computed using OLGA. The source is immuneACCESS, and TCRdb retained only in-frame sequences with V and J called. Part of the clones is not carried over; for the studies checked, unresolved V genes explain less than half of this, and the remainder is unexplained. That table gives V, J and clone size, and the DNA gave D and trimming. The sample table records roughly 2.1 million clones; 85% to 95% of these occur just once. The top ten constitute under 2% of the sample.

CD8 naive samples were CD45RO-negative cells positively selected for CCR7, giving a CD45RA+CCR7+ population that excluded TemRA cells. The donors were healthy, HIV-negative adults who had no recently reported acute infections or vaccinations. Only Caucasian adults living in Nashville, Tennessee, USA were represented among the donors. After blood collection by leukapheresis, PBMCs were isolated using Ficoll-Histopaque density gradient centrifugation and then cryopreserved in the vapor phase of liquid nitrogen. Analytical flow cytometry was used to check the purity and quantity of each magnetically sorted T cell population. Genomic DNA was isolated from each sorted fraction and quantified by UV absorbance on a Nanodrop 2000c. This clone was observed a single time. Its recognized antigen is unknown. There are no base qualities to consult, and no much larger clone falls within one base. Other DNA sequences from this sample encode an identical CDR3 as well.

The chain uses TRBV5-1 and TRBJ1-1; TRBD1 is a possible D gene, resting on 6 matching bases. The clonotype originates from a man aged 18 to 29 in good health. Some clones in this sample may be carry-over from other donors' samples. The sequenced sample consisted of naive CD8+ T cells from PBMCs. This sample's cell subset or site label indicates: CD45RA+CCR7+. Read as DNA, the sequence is TGCGCCAGCAGCTTGGGACAGGCAATGAACACTGAAGCTTTCTTT. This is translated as CASSLGQAMNTEAFF.